This passage covers 24 T cell receptor beta chains from one sample sequenced in a study of cytomegalovirus exposure and HLA in healthy donors. PCR was performed using 60 Vbeta and 13 Jbeta primers. Data came from immunoSEQ multiplex PCR; TCRdb stores just in-frame clones and leaves some out. In the table there are 110,000 to 150,000 clones, 70% of which are singletons. The specimen sequenced was PBMCs. These receptors were taken from a woman in her thirties in good health and CMV-seronegative.

The chain couples TRBV18 to TRBJ2-1; 7 bases map to TRBD1. Germline values: CDR1 KGHSH, CDR2 LQKENI. The CDR3 is made up of 15 amino acids. V gave up 3 bases and J gave up 8 bases; unmatched junction bases: 10. The CDR3 protein is CASSPLGDRSDEQFF. In DNA, the CDR3 is TGTGCCAGCTCACCCCTAGGGGACAGATCGGATGAGCAGTTCTTC.

V usage is TRBV6-1 and J usage is TRBJ1-2; weak D call: TRBD1 (5 bases). The CDR3 is 15 amino acids. Germline V gives CDR1 MNHNS, CDR2 SASEGT. V was clipped by 2 bases and J by 6 bases, with 16 bases between them. CDR3: CASSEKGWAGNGYTF. In DNA, the CDR3 is TGTGCCAGCAGTGAAAAAGGCTGGGCAGGGAATGGCTACACCTTC.

The gene calls are TRBV11-2 and TRBJ2-7; possible D gene TRBD2, 6 bases. V shed 1 base and J shed 6 bases, with 13 bases lying between them. Germline assignment: CDR1 SGHAT and CDR2 FQNNGV. The CDR3 length is 14 residues. For the CDR3, the DNA is TGTGCCAGCAGCTTAGGTGGGAGGTTGCTCGAGCAGTACTTC. Translated, it gives CASSLGGRLLEQYF.

This clone appeared a few times. The chain carries TRBV10-3 and TRBJ1-2, with 7 bases matching TRBD1. The CDR3 covers 13 residues. J lost 2 bases, V lost 10 bases, and 7 bases had no gene match. The germline V gene has CDR1 ENHRY and CDR2 SYGVKD. CDR3 bases: TGTGCCACCCACAGGGGCCTAAACTATGGCTACACCTTC. It encodes CATHRGLNYGYTF.

V gene TRBV10-3 combines with J gene TRBJ1-5; 10 bases fit TRBD1. V shed 6 bases, J shed 2 bases, and the junction held 10 bases outside the gene matches. There are 17 residues in the CDR3. CDR1 ENHRY and CDR2 SYGVKD come from the germline V gene. CDR3 DNA: TGTGCCATCAGCGCCGGGACAGGGGTAGGGGGCAATCAGCCCCAGCATTTT. Protein product: CAISAGTGVGGNQPQHF.

The chain uses TRBV25-1 and TRBJ2-1; 9 bases align to TRBD1. V lost 8 bases and J lost 14; bases outside the gene matches: 7. Germline CDR1 and CDR2: MGHDK and SYGVNS. The CDR3 length is 11 residues. The CDR3 coding sequence is TGTGCCAGCCGGACAGGGGCGAGAGAGTTCTTC. Translating it yields CASRTGAREFF.

This clone was picked up a small number of times. The chain has TRBV28 and TRBJ2-7; no firm D call. Trimming left V 2 bases short and J 1 base short, with 15 bases between. CDR1 and CDR2 from the germline V gene are MDHEN and SYDVKM. This CDR3 contains 16 residues. This chain's CDR3 is CASSLSYLETSYEQYF. As DNA, the CDR3 is TGTGCCAGCAGTTTAAGCTACCTAGAGACTTCCTACGAGCAGTACTTC.

J is TRBJ1-1 and V is TRBV29-1; a weak D match, TRBD1 (6 bases). CDR3 length: 11 residues. Trimming shortened V by 7 bases and J by 7 bases, and 13 bases separated the two germline ends. The germline CDR1 and CDR2 sequences are SQVTM and ANQGSEA. CDR3: CSGLIRGEAFF. The CDR3 coding sequence is TGCAGCGGCTTAATCAGGGGTGAAGCTTTCTTT.

CDR3 loop: CASSYKGGRTEAFF. In nucleotides, the CDR3 is TGTGCCAGCAGTTACAAGGGGGGGCGTACTGAAGCTTTCTTT. This chain connects TRBV6-5 to TRBJ1-1, with a weak D call TRBD1 (6 bases). The CDR3 contains 14 residues. Germline V gene data show CDR1 as MNHEY and CDR2 as SVGAGI. Trimming pared 2 bases from V and 5 bases from J, leaving 12 bases between.

The chain carries TRBV27 and TRBJ1-5, with TRBD1 identical over 7 bases. CDR3 length: 13 residues. Trimming took 6 bases from V and 5 from J; bases not matched to a gene: 4. Germline CDR1 MNHEY, CDR2 SMNVEV (reference sequence). CDR3 bases: TGTGCCAGCAGCCACACAGGGGATCAGCCCCAGCATTTT. Protein sequence: CASSHTGDQPQHF.

This clone was seen more than once but under ten times. The chain couples TRBV7-3 to TRBJ2-3; perhaps TRBD1 as D (5 bases). The V end was cut by 3 bases, the J end by 0 bases, with 10 bases between. CDR1 SGHTA and CDR2 FQGTGA come from the germline V gene. The CDR3 has 15 amino acids. CDR3 in DNA: TGTGCCAGCAGCTTTACAGGTTCTAGCACAGATACGCAGTATTTT. It translates to CASSFTGSSTDTQYF.

V and J are TRBV25-1 and TRBJ1-2, with D unresolved. CDR3 size: 15 residues. Germline assignment: CDR1 MGHDK and CDR2 SYGVNS. V was trimmed by 6 bases and J by 5 bases, leaving 19 bases between them. CDR3 loop: CASSRSDIDAYGYTF. CDR3 in DNA: TGTGCCAGCAGCCGGTCCGACATTGATGCGTATGGCTACACCTTC.

The chain combines TRBV7-9 with TRBJ1-1; 8 bases are shared with TRBD1. This CDR3 is 14 amino acids long. V lost 3 bases and J lost 1; bases outside the gene matches: 1. Germline CDR1 and CDR2: SEHNR and FQNEAQ (reference sequence). CDR3 nucleotides: TGTGCCAGCAGCTTGGGACAGGAGAACACTGAAGCTTTCTTT. This gives the protein CASSLGQENTEAFF. Drawing the rest from reference TRBV7-9 and TRBJ1-1, the complete variable domain is DTGVSQNPRHKITKRGQNVTFRCDPISEHNRLYWYRQTLGQGPEFLTYFQNEAQLEKSRLLSDRFSAERPKGSFSTLEIQRTEQGDSAMYLCASSLGQENTEAFFGQGTRLTVV.

The chain joins TRBV6-5 to TRBJ2-5; TRBD2 aligns across 8 bases. Germline trimming cut 2 bases from V and 5 bases from J; bases unmatched to any gene: 7. The CDR3 contains 15 residues. Germline values: CDR1 MNHEY, CDR2 SVGAGI. The CDR3 protein is CASSYGLAFPETQYF. CDR3 coding DNA: TGTGCCAGCAGTTACGGACTAGCTTTTCCGGAGACCCAGTACTTC.

The CDR3 spells CASRPLAGGSTDTQYF. In DNA, the CDR3 is TGTGCCAGCAGACCCTTAGCGGGGGGTAGCACAGATACGCAGTATTTT. V is TRBV27 and J is TRBJ2-3; 10 positions match TRBD2. V trimming: 6 bases; J trimming: 0 bases; junction bases outside the gene matches: 6. This CDR3 spans 16 amino acids. Germline-derived CDR1 and CDR2 are MNHEY and SMNVEV (reference sequence).

This clone showed up just once. The rearrangement uses TRBV6-5 and TRBJ1-5; no clear D. Germline V lookup: CDR1 MNHEY, CDR2 SVGAGI. The CDR3 spans 14 residues. V was trimmed by 2 bases and J by 2 bases, leaving 7 bases between them. CDR3 coding DNA: TGTGCCAGCAGTTACCGGTATGGCAATCAGCCCCAGCATTTT. Translated, it gives CASSYRYGNQPQHF.

The V and J genes are TRBV5-1 and TRBJ2-1, with TRBD1 matching over 7 bases. With V trimmed by 4 bases and J by 3 bases, 7 bases remained unmatched. Germline lookup yields CDR1 SGHRS and CDR2 YFSETQ. This CDR3 spans 15 amino acids. The CDR3, as DNA: TGCGCCAGCAGCCACGGACAGGTGAACTACAATGAGCAGTTCTTC. Amino acid sequence: CASSHGQVNYNEQFF.

This clone was counted between two and nine times. The rearrangement links TRBV7-3 to TRBJ2-1, with D possibly matching TRBD1 (6 bases). V gave up 5 bases and J gave up 8 bases, with 16 bases separating them. The CDR3 is made up of 14 amino acids. The germline V gene encodes CDR1 SGHTA and CDR2 FQGTGA. The CDR3 region is CASSPNLQGDEQFF. The CDR3 nucleotides read TGTGCCAGCAGCCCGAATCTACAGGGAGATGAGCAGTTCTTC.

The rearrangement joins TRBV6-1 to TRBJ1-5; the D is unclear. The length of the CDR3 is 15 residues. The germline gives CDR1 MNHNS, CDR2 SASEGT. Trimming cost V 0 bases and J 2 bases, with 8 bases left between them. The CDR3 spells CASSEAFGGNQPQHF. The CDR3, as DNA: TGTGCCAGCAGTGAAGCATTCGGGGGCAATCAGCCCCAGCATTTT.

This clone appeared a few times. The gene calls are TRBV19 and TRBJ1-5; TRBD1 might be the D (5 bases). The CDR3 length is 15 residues. The germline CDR1 and CDR2 sequences are LNHDA and SQIVND (reference sequence). Trimming cost V 5 bases and J 6 bases, with 17 bases left between them. CDR3 DNA sequence: TGTGCCAGTAGTTCAACAGGCCTGTCGGCTCAGCCCCAGCATTTT. Its translation: CASSSTGLSAQPQHF.

A few counts support this clone. This rearrangement joins TRBV28 to TRBJ2-7, with no clear D. Trimming stripped 2 bases from V and 4 bases from J, with 15 bases between. Per germline, CDR1 MDHEN and CDR2 SYDVKM. This CDR3 has 15 residues. The CDR3 reads CASSLLLSGQYEQYF. CDR3 nucleotide sequence: TGTGCCAGCAGTTTACTTCTTTCGGGTCAGTACGAGCAGTACTTC.

The gene calls are TRBV6-6 and TRBJ2-1, with 7 nucleotides matching TRBD2. Per germline, CDR1 MNHNY and CDR2 SVGAGI (reference sequence). The ends lost 5 bases at V and 2 bases at J; junction bases unmatched: 3. This CDR3 is 14 amino acids long. CDR3 region: CASSTSETYNEQFF. The CDR3 DNA is TGTGCCAGCAGTACTAGCGAGACCTACAATGAGCAGTTCTTC.

V and J are TRBV28 and TRBJ2-7, with 11 bases aligning to TRBD1. J gave up 3 bases and V 6 bases, and 7 bases lay outside the gene matches. This CDR3 contains 15 residues. The germline CDR1 and CDR2 sequences are MDHEN and SYDVKM. The CDR3, as DNA: TGTGCCAGCAGGCCCGGGACAGGGGGTTTCTACGAGCAGTACGTC. Residues: CASRPGTGGFYEQYV.

The V gene is TRBV5-1, the J gene TRBJ2-7, with TRBD1 matching 7 bases. The V gene's germline CDR1 is SGHRS and CDR2 YFSETQ. The CDR3 is 15 residues long. V gave up 4 bases and J gave up 1 base; unmatched junction bases: 8. The CDR3 DNA is TGCGCCAGCAGCCCGGAAGAGGGACAGTCCTACGAGCAGTACGTC. Amino acids: CASSPEEGQSYEQYV.